This T cell receptor (beta chain) was documented in a study of blood T cell repertoires in COVID-19. About the research overall: Italy, Spain and the United States were the sources of the convalescent and acute COVID-19 samples. Sources were T cells, B-cell-depleted T cells, or PBMCs; the material itself was cDNA or gDNA.

Methods used by the authors: Reference gene primer amplification gave nucleated cell count estimates. Method: immunoSEQ multiplex PCR; TCRdb's copy keeps in-frame clones and lacks some. Clonal size and the V and J genes are those of that table, whereas D and trimming came from the DNA. The sample has 100,000 to 150,000 clones; roughly 83% are singletons. The sequenced material came from peripheral blood. The source is a woman in her 50s with acute or convalescent COVID-19.

CDR3 in amino acids: CASSHPRIPEIPYEQYF. The DNA for the CDR3 is TGCGCCAGCAGTCACCCTAGGATTCCCGAGATACCCTACGAGCAGTACTTC. The V gene is TRBV23-1, the J gene TRBJ2-7; D is unclear. TRBV23-1 qualifies as an ORF whose function is uncertain. Trimming left V 3 bases short and J 2 bases short, with 20 bases between. This CDR3 has 17 residues.